The clone carrying this T cell receptor beta chain was recorded at least ten times. Regarding time point: newly diagnosed GD, antithyroid drugs for less than 3 months. From PBMCs, RNA was extracted and then used to make the TCR library. The entry originates in a study of regulatory T cells in long-lasting Graves disease. Arm-PCR of CDR3 regions with iRepertoire HTBI primers generated TCR beta libraries. Each CDR3 protein is one row after TCRdb ran MiXCR on the multiplex PCR reads. The data hold over 350,000 distinct CDR3 sequences, with about 15% observed a single time. CDR1 and CDR2 (germline): MDHEN, SYDVKM. This CDR3 is 14 amino acids long. The V end was cut by 1 base, the J end by 4 bases, with 8 bases between. The sample was also reused in another study, on T cells in Graves' hyperthyroidism and ophthalmopathy.

V gene TRBV28 combines with J gene TRBJ2-1; D not resolved. Sequences were derived from peripheral blood mononuclear cells (PBMCs), sampled at new diagnosis, from a patient treated with antithyroid drugs. The source is a woman aged 40 to 55 with Graves disease. The CDR3 region is CASSLSAEYNEQFF. Here the CDR3 DNA reads TGTGCCAGCAGTTTATCGGCAGAGTACAATGAGCAGTTCTTC.